The 10 T cell receptor beta chains presented below share a single source sample, sequenced in a study of shared clonotypes between healthy human individuals. Sequencing was performed with immunoSEQ multiplex PCR; in TCRdb, only in-frame clones are kept and a portion is missing. The table lists about 1,800,000 clones, about 94% of them singletons. Naive-designated CD8 cells lacked CD45RO, were positively enriched for CCR7, and omitted terminally differentiated effector memory CD45RA+ cells. Material: naive CD8+ T cells sorted from blood. Every receptor here comes from a young man in good health.

The chain combines TRBV6-1 with TRBJ2-5, with 10 bases aligning to TRBD2. CDR3 length equals 15 residues. V gave up 2 bases and J gave up 1 base; unmatched junction bases: 1. The germline gives CDR1 MNHNS, CDR2 SASEGT. CDR3 loop: CASSERLAGQETQYF. DNA for the CDR3: TGTGCCAGCAGTGAAAGACTAGCGGGCCAAGAGACCCAGTACTTC.

Notes on this clone: In the same sample, other DNA sequences code for this CDR3. The chain combines TRBV11-2 with TRBJ2-1; the match to TRBD2 covers 7 bases. V lost 3 bases, J lost 0 bases, and 2 bases stayed unmatched. This CDR3 region has 15 residues. Germline assignment: CDR1 SGHAT and CDR2 FQNNGV. The CDR3 coding sequence is TGTGCCAGCAGCTTGGGGGAGGGCTCCTACAATGAGCAGTTCTTC. Residues: CASSLGEGSYNEQFF.

The V call is TRBV28, the J call TRBJ1-2; D gene unclear. The V gene lost 3 bases and the J gene lost 8 bases, with 13 bases spanning the gap. There are 13 residues in the CDR3. Looked up from germline, CDR1 is MDHEN and CDR2 is SYDVKM. CDR3 DNA sequence: TGTGCCAGCAGTTTTGTACTGGCGGGGGGCTACACCTTC. Amino acids: CASSFVLAGGYTF.

The chain carries TRBV30 and TRBJ1-6; D not certain. V was clipped by 0 bases and J by 3 bases, with 15 bases between them. The CDR3 consists of 17 residues. Germline V gene sequence: CDR1 GTSNPN, CDR2 SVGIG (reference sequence). This CDR3 is CAWSVPVGSLYNSPLHF. In DNA, the CDR3 is TGTGCCTGGAGTGTACCGGTTGGCAGCCTCTATAATTCACCCCTCCACTTT.

The chain has TRBV7-2 and TRBJ1-2; 7 bases match TRBD1. V was pared by 1 base and J by 6 bases, with 8 bases of the junction left unmatched. The germline V gene encodes CDR1 SGHTA and CDR2 FQGNSA. The length of the CDR3 is 15 residues. The DNA for the CDR3 is TGTGCCAGCAGCTTAGTGGCAGGGGGAACGGATGGCTACACCTTC. Its translation: CASSLVAGGTDGYTF.

The genes are TRBV6-5 and TRBJ1-2; 7 nucleotides match TRBD1. The CDR3 spans 15 residues. The junction had 10 bases not matched to a gene; V was cut back by 6 bases and J by 3 bases. Germline V gene sequence: CDR1 MNHEY, CDR2 SVGAGI. The CDR3 loop is CASREFTGVDYGYTF. The CDR3 DNA reads as TGTGCCAGCAGGGAGTTTACAGGGGTTGACTATGGCTACACCTTC.

The chain carries TRBV7-9 and TRBJ2-7; tentative D call: TRBD2 (6 bases). Germline V lookup: CDR1 SEHNR, CDR2 FQNEAQ (reference sequence). V was shortened by 5 bases and J by 2 bases, with 16 bases between the two germline ends. This CDR3 region has 15 residues. For the CDR3, the DNA is TGTGCCAGCAGCCCTCCCGGACTAAATACCTACGAGCAGTACTTC. This translates into CASSPPGLNTYEQYF.

About this clone: Additional DNA sequences in this sample encode the identical CDR3. This sequence joins TRBV19 and TRBJ1-5; the D gene is possibly TRBD1 (5 bases). The length of the CDR3 is 15 residues. The V and J ends lost 0 bases and 1 base respectively, with 7 bases between them. Germline V gene data show CDR1 as LNHDA and CDR2 as SQIVND (reference sequence). The CDR3 coding sequence is TGTGCCAGTAGTATAGATCGGGACAGCAATCAGCCCCAGCATTTT. It translates to CASSIDRDSNQPQHF.

The J gene is TRBJ2-5, the V gene TRBV7-7; 7 positions match TRBD1. CDR1 is SSHAT and CDR2 is FNYEAQ in the germline V gene (reference sequence). The CDR3 spans 15 residues. The CDR3 spells CASSFEQGSIQTQYF. CDR3 nucleotides: TGTGCTAGCTCCTTCGAACAGGGGAGTATACAGACCCAGTACTTC. Variable domain in full (rest from reference TRBV7-7 and TRBJ2-5): GAGVSQSPRYKVTKRGQDVTLRCDPISSHATLYWYQQALGQGPEFLTYFNYEAQPDKSGLPSDRFSAERPEGSISTLTIQRTEQRDSAMYRCASSFEQGSIQTQYFGPGTRLLVL.

This clone was seen once. The V call is TRBV5-6, the J call TRBJ1-2; 7 bases are a match to TRBD1. V shed 3 bases, J shed 5 bases, and the junction held 13 bases outside the gene matches. The CDR3 is 16 amino acids. Germline V gene sequence: CDR1 SGHDT, CDR2 YYEEEE. The CDR3 protein is CASSYLPTGSLYGYTF. The CDR3 region has the DNA TGTGCCAGCAGCTACCTCCCGACAGGGAGTCTTTATGGCTACACCTTC.